These T cell receptor beta chains were read from a single sample in a study of cytomegalovirus exposure and HLA in healthy donors. Clones were sequenced by immunoSEQ multiplex PCR, and TCRdb holds only the in-frame ones, with some missing. The sample shows about 220,000 clones, 80% to 90% of them seen only once. The specimen sequenced was PBMCs. The receptor set was obtained from a woman aged 18 to 35 in good health and CMV-seronegative. Both conserved end residues are part of each CDR3. A D gene is named only where the DNA matches it firmly. Clone size is not always given. Where it is, it says once, few, many or a class for expanded clones.

>TRBJ1-3|.|TRBV4-1|.
CASSQSSGAGNTIYF
TGCGCCAGCAGCCAATCTTCGGGGGCTGGAAACACCATATATTTT
>TRBJ2-2|.|TRBV4-1|once
CASSESETNTGELFF
TGCGCCAGCAGCGAAAGCGAGACCAACACCGGGGAGCTGTTTTTT
>TRBJ1-2|TRBD1|TRBV27|.
CASSLASTGHYGYTF
TGTGCCAGCAGTTTAGCCTCGACAGGGCACTATGGCTACACCTTC
>TRBJ2-5|TRBD1|TRBV7-9|once
CASSNEDREILQETQYF
TGTGCCAGCAGCAACGAAGACAGGGAGATCCTACAAGAGACCCAGTACTTC
>TRBJ1-4|TRBD1|TRBV5-1|once
CASSPNPGQGNEKLFF
TGCGCCAGCAGCCCGAACCCGGGACAGGGTAATGAAAAACTGTTTTTT
>TRBJ1-1|.|TRBV20-1|.
CSAVGRTEAFF
TGCAGTGCTGTCGGTCGAACTGAAGCTTTCTTT
>TRBJ2-2|.|TRBV6-1|.
CASSVIQRTGELFF
TGTGCCAGCAGTGTCATCCAACGGACCGGGGAGCTGTTTTTT
>TRBJ2-1|TRBD2|TRBV15|.
CATSRATSGSSYNEQFF
TGTGCCACCAGCAGGGCGACTAGCGGGAGCTCCTACAATGAGCAGTTCTTC
>TRBJ2-3|TRBD2|TRBV7-7|.
CASSQNSGISTDTQYF
TGTGCTAGCAGCCAAAATAGCGGGATAAGCACAGATACGCAGTATTTT
>TRBJ2-1|.|TRBV12-5|.
CASGLTGNEQFF
TGTGCTAGTGGCCTAACCGGGAATGAGCAGTTCTTC
>TRBJ2-1|.|TRBV29-1|.
CSVAGGNPPGQFF
TGCAGCGTTGCGGGCGGGAACCCCCCGGGGCAGTTCTTC
>TRBJ2-7|TRBD2|TRBV5-4|.
CASSFRGRPHEQYF
TGTGCCAGCAGCTTCCGCGGGAGACCCCACGAGCAGTACTTC
>TRBJ1-4|.|TRBV19|.
CASSIGQPNEKLFF
TGTGCCAGTAGTATTGGACAGCCAAATGAAAAACTGTTTTTT
>TRBJ2-1|.|TRBV6-5|.
CASTTGPHYSNEQFF
TGTGCCAGCACCACAGGGCCCCATTATAGTAATGAGCAGTTCTTC
>TRBJ2-1|TRBD2|TRBV27|.
CASSPRTSGNNEQFF
TGTGCCAGCAGTCCCCGGACTAGCGGAAACAATGAGCAGTTCTTC
>TRBJ2-7|.|TRBV9|.
CASSLAQDGSYEQYF
TGTGCCAGCAGCTTGGCACAGGATGGATCCTACGAGCAGTACTTC
>TRBJ2-1|.|TRBV27|.
CASSLSFTSLAYNEQFF
TGTGCCAGCAGTTTATCCTTTACTAGCCTAGCCTACAATGAGCAGTTCTTC
>TRBJ2-5|TRBD2|TRBV29-1|.
CSVAIAGVPETQYF
TGCAGCGTCGCTATAGCGGGAGTTCCGGAGACCCAGTACTTC
>TRBJ2-6|.|TRBV27|.
CASSPRAGSGANVLTF
TGTGCCAGCAGCCCACGGGCGGGCTCTGGGGCCAACGTCCTGACTTTC
>TRBJ2-7|.|TRBV4-1|.
CASSQTSVGPYEQYF
TGCGCCAGCAGCCAAACTAGTGTGGGCCCCTACGAGCAGTACTTC
>TRBJ2-2|TRBD2|TRBV7-9|.
CASSFLAGEPPNTGELFF
TGTGCCAGCAGCTTCTTAGCGGGAGAGCCCCCCAACACCGGGGAGCTGTTTTTT
>TRBJ2-3|TRBD1|TRBV5-6|.
CASSHRRGSGDTQYF
TGTGCCAGCAGCCACCGCAGGGGGTCCGGAGATACGCAGTATTTT
>TRBJ1-3|.|TRBV5-1|.
CASSLGGTSSGNTIYF
TGCGCCAGCAGCTTGGGAGGCACAAGCTCTGGAAACACCATATATTTT
>TRBJ2-3|.|TRBV4-2|.
CASSQGGQGHRYAVF
TGTGCCAGCAGCCAAGGGGGCCAGGGTCACAGATACGCAGTATTT
>TRBJ1-1|.|TRBV30|few
CAWDRQNTEAFF
TGTGCCTGGGACAGGCAGAACACTGAAGCTTTCTTT
>TRBJ2-7|.|TRBV14|.
CASSQVGGYEQYF
TGTGCCAGCAGCCAGGTAGGAGGCTACGAGCAGTACTTC
>TRBJ1-2|.|TRBV11-1|.
CASSHYTGRLNAVYGYTF
TGTGCCAGCAGCCATTACACCGGGAGGCTCAACGCCGTCTATGGCTACACCTTC
>TRBJ2-1|.|TRBV30|.
CAWMDSSYNEQFF
TGTGCCTGGATGGACAGCTCCTACAATGAGCAGTTCTTC
>TRBJ2-5|.|TRBV2|.
CASTRTQGGYQETQYF
TGTGCCAGCACTAGAACACAGGGGGGGTACCAAGAGACCCAGTACTTC
>TRBJ2-7|.|TRBV4-2|.
CASSQDGGSGPYEQYF
TGTGCCAGCAGCCAAGATGGGGGTAGCGGACCCTACGAGCAGTACTTC
>TRBJ2-5|.|TRBV4-1|.
CASSPTSWRYQETQYF
TGCGCCAGCAGCCCAACCTCCTGGCGGTACCAAGAGACCCAGTACTTC
>TRBJ1-5|TRBD1|TRBV2|few
CASEGQNSNQPQHF
TGTGCCAGCGAGGGACAGAATAGCAATCAGCCCCAGCATTTT
>TRBJ2-7|TRBD1|TRBV29-1|.
CSVEGRDRDYEQYF
TGCAGCGTTGAAGGGAGGGACAGGGACTACGAGCAGTACTTC
>TRBJ2-2|.|TRBV6-1|few
CAGLPVSYTGELFF
TGTGCCGGTTTACCCGTTAGCTACACCGGGGAGCTGTTTTTT
>TRBJ2-1|.|TRBV6-5|.
CASSYSPGESGNEQFF
TGTGCCAGCAGTTACTCGCCGGGGGAGTCAGGAAATGAGCAGTTCTTC
>TRBJ2-5|TRBD1|TRBV18|.
CASSQQGGETQYF
TGTGCCAGCTCTCAACAGGGGGGAGAGACCCAGTACTTC
>TRBJ1-2|.|TRBV28|few
CASSPGGVNGYTF
TGTGCCAGCAGCCCCGGGGGGGTCAATGGCTACACCTTC
>TRBJ2-1|TRBD2|TRBV9|.
CASSAYALTSGLYNEQFF
TGTGCCAGCAGCGCATACGCTCTGACTAGCGGGCTCTACAATGAGCAGTTCTTC
>TRBJ2-5|TRBD1|TRBV7-9|.
CASSMGQGAVEETQYF
TGTGCCAGCAGCATGGGACAGGGGGCAGTGGAAGAGACCCAGTACTTC
>TRBJ2-1|TRBD2|TRBV29-1|.
CSALAGGRSEQFF
TGCAGCGCCCTAGCGGGAGGGCGGAGTGAGCAGTTCTTC
>TRBJ2-7|TRBD2|TRBV6-6|.
CASEPLAGVSEQYF
TGTGCCAGCGAACCTCTAGCGGGAGTAAGTGAGCAGTACTTC
>TRBJ1-2|TRBD1|TRBV27|.
CASSLVAGGFYGYTF
TGTGCCAGCAGTTTGGTGGCAGGGGGTTTCTATGGCTACACCTTC
>TRBJ1-2|.|TRBV6-5|.
CASSPPGGYTF
TGTGCCAGCAGTCCCCCGGGTGGCTACACCTTC
>TRBJ2-3|.|TRBV28|.
CASSWPRLAGGVAGGDTQYF
TGTGCCAGCAGCTGGCCCCGGTTGGCGGGAGGTGTAGCAGGGGGGGATACGCAGTATTTT
>TRBJ1-5|TRBD1|TRBV6-5|.
CASSYSTGDRQHF
TGTGCCAGCAGTTACTCTACAGGGGATCGCCAGCATTTT
>TRBJ2-1|.|TRBV5-1|.
CASSILTMGRNNEQFF
TGCGCCAGCAGCATACTTACCATGGGCCGGAATAATGAGCAGTTCTTC
>TRBJ2-1|.|TRBV5-4|.
CASSSVVSYNEQFF
TGTGCCAGCAGCTCCGTCGTCTCCTACAATGAGCAGTTCTTC
>TRBJ1-1|.|TRBV6-5|.
CASSYSQGNTEAFF
TGTGCCAGCAGTTACTCCCAGGGGAACACTGAAGCTTTCTTT
>TRBJ2-3|.|TRBV18|.
CASSPPSVTDTQYF
TGTGCCAGCTCACCACCGTCAGTCACAGATACGCAGTATTTT
>TRBJ1-5|.|TRBV6-1|.
CASGEDHGDQPQHF
TGTGCCAGCGGAGAGGATCACGGCGATCAGCCCCAGCATTTT
>TRBJ2-5|TRBD2|TRBV29-1|.
CSVDRGTSGSTRGETQYF
TGCAGCGTTGACCGGGGGACTAGCGGGTCGACGCGAGGGGAGACCCAGTACTTC
>TRBJ2-2|TRBD2|TRBV7-8|.
CASSLLTSGKNTGELFF
TGTGCCAGCAGCTTATTAACTAGCGGGAAGAACACCGGGGAGCTGTTTTTT
>TRBJ2-7|TRBD1|TRBV10-3|.
CAISGGTGAYEQYF
TGTGCCATCAGTGGCGGGACAGGGGCCTACGAGCAGTACTTC
>TRBJ2-2|TRBD2|TRBV30|.
CAWRGSGGSGTGELFF
TGTGCCTGGAGGGGCTCGGGGGGGTCGGGCACCGGGGAGCTGTTTTTT